One and the same sample provided the 23 T cell receptor beta chains below, sequenced in a study of cytomegalovirus exposure and HLA in healthy donors. A multiplex PCR was run with 60 Vbeta primers and 13 Jbeta primers. Sequencing used immunoSEQ multiplex PCR; TCRdb keeps in-frame clones, though not all of them. Here the sample spans around 150,000 clones, approximately 70% being singletons. The sample comprised PBMCs. The receptors shown here come from a human donor in good health.

The V and J genes are TRBV28 and TRBJ2-1; the match to TRBD2 covers 8 bases. Trimming cost V 1 base and J 5 bases; bases outside gene matches: 7. The CDR3 has 16 residues. Germline V CDR1 and CDR2: MDHEN, SYDVKM. This CDR3 reads CASSLFVGRGDNEQFF. In DNA form, the CDR3 reads TGTGCCAGCAGTTTATTTGTCGGGCGGGGGGACAATGAGCAGTTCTTC.

This chain joins TRBV5-1 and TRBJ2-2; TRBD2 matches 7 bases. The V and J ends lost 5 bases and 3 bases, in that order; junction bases with no gene match: 10. Per germline, CDR1 SGHRS and CDR2 YFSETQ. The CDR3 is made up of 16 amino acids. The CDR3 DNA reads TGCGCCAGCAGTGGACTAGGGCGCAGCGACACCGGGGAGCTGTTTTTT. It yields the protein CASSGLGRSDTGELFF.

V is TRBV12-5 and J is TRBJ2-5; possibly TRBD2 for D (5 bases). Germline V gives CDR1 LGHNT, CDR2 FRNRAP. Trimming cost V 5 bases and J 2 bases, with 15 bases left between them. The CDR3 is 15 residues long. CDR3 sequence (DNA): TGTGCTAGTGGTCCGGCGAGTTGGGAGCAAGAGACCCAGTACTTC. Its translation is CASGPASWEQETQYF.

V and J are TRBV28 and TRBJ1-5; 9 bases are shared with TRBD1. After removal of 6 bases from V and 4 bases from J, the junction contained 10 bases not matched to a gene. The CDR3 extends over 16 amino acids. Germline CDR1 and CDR2: MDHEN and SYDVKM. CDR3 DNA: TGTGCCAGCAGATTGGGAGGGACAGGGATAAATCAGCCCCAGCATTTT. Translated, it gives CASRLGGTGINQPQHF.

This clone has only a few counts. The rearrangement joins TRBV23-1 to TRBJ2-2, with a tentative D call TRBD2 (5 bases). TRBV23-1 is an open reading frame whose function is uncertain. The CDR3 spans 13 residues. With 9 bases removed from V and 3 bases from J, the gap between germline ends came to 11 bases. The CDR3 region is CARRVRHTGELFF. The CDR3, as DNA: TGCGCCAGGCGGGTAAGGCACACCGGGGAGCTGTTTTTT.

This clone was picked up a small number of times. The chain combines TRBV6-1 with TRBJ2-1; 12 bases fit TRBD2. CDR3 length: 15 residues. Trimming at V came to 6 bases and at J to 9 bases, leaving 9 bases not matched to a gene. CDR1 and CDR2 (germline): MNHNS, SASEGT. In nucleotides, the CDR3 is TGTGCCAGCAGCGTACTAGCGGGGGGCCGGGGTGAGCAGTTCTTC. This translates into CASSVLAGGRGEQFF.

The J gene is TRBJ1-4, the V gene TRBV7-9; TRBD1 matches 7 bases. Trimming took 3 bases from V and 3 from J; bases not matched to a gene: 1. CDR1 SEHNR and CDR2 FQNEAQ come from the germline V gene (reference sequence). This CDR3 comprises 14 residues. DNA for the CDR3: TGTGCCAGCAGCTTGGGACAGTCTAATGAAAAACTGTTTTTT. Protein sequence: CASSLGQSNEKLFF.

V gene TRBV15 combines with J gene TRBJ2-1, with 11 bases matching TRBD1. The CDR3 runs 15 residues. The germline V gene has CDR1 LNHNV and CDR2 YYDKDF (reference sequence). After removal of 4 bases from V and 10 bases from J, the junction contained 9 bases not matched to a gene. CDR3 in amino acids: CATSMGQGGVVEQFF. DNA of the CDR3: TGTGCCACCAGCATGGGACAGGGGGGGGTAGTGGAGCAGTTCTTC.

The CDR3 region is CASSLGLSTDTQYF. The CDR3 bases are TGTGCCAGTAGTTTGGGACTCTCCACAGATACGCAGTATTTT. This chain uses TRBV19 with TRBJ2-3; a possible D gene is TRBD2 (6 bases). In germline, CDR1 is LNHDA, CDR2 SQIVND (reference sequence). The CDR3 totals 14 residues. V was cut by 5 bases and J by 2 bases, with 11 bases left in between.

The chain employs TRBV4-1 and TRBJ2-7; 11 bases are shared with TRBD1. The germline gives CDR1 MGHRA, CDR2 YSYEKL. Trimming at V came to 3 bases and at J to 3 bases, leaving 4 bases not matched to a gene. The CDR3 sequence is 15 residues long. CDR3 region: CASSQPGQGVYEQYF. The CDR3 bases are TGCGCCAGCAGCCAGCCGGGACAGGGGGTCTACGAGCAGTACTTC.

The V gene is TRBV28, the J gene TRBJ1-2, with unresolved D. Looked up from germline, CDR1 is MDHEN and CDR2 is SYDVKM. Trimming shortened V by 6 bases and J by 1 base, and 18 bases separated the two germline ends. The length of the CDR3 is 16 residues. CDR3 nucleotides: TGTGCCAGCAGCACACCGTTGGAGATCAGTAACTATGGCTACACCTTC. Residues: CASSTPLEISNYGYTF.

This chain connects TRBV19 to TRBJ1-1; D is unresolved. There are 12 residues in the CDR3. V lost 4 bases, J lost 3 bases, and 6 bases lay in between. CDR1 and CDR2 from the germline V gene are LNHDA and SQIVND (reference sequence). The CDR3 nucleotides read TGTGCCAGTAGTAAGGGAGACACTGAAGCTTTCTTT. This sequence encodes CASSKGDTEAFF.

The chain couples TRBV19 to TRBJ1-2; D gene unclear. V lost 3 bases and J lost 4, with 21 bases in between. Germline values: CDR1 LNHDA, CDR2 SQIVND (reference sequence). The CDR3 extends over 17 amino acids. The CDR3 region is CASSIPGEMDIFYGYTF. The CDR3 DNA sequence: TGTGCCAGTAGTATTCCGGGAGAGATGGATATATTCTATGGCTACACCTTC.

Here the CDR3 DNA reads TGTGCCAGTAGTGTCCTAGCGGGTACGCTGTACAATGAGCAGTTCTTC. Residues: CASSVLAGTLYNEQFF. The V call is TRBV19, the J call TRBJ2-1; 8 bases line up with TRBD2. The V gene's germline CDR1 is LNHDA and CDR2 SQIVND (reference sequence). The CDR3 contains 16 residues. Trimming at V came to 5 bases and at J to 4 bases, leaving 10 bases not matched to a gene.

V is TRBV4-2 and J is TRBJ2-1, with a tentative D call TRBD1 (6 bases). Trimming took 3 bases from V and 2 from J, leaving 11 bases between them. The CDR3 is made up of 15 amino acids. CDR1 and CDR2 from the germline V gene are LGHNA and YNFKEQ. In DNA form, the CDR3 reads TGTGCCAGCAGCCAGACCGACAGGCCCTACAATGAGCAGTTCTTC. Its protein is CASSQTDRPYNEQFF.

This chain uses TRBV5-1 with TRBJ1-4, with D tentatively TRBD1 (6 bases). Germline-derived CDR1 and CDR2 are SGHRS and YFSETQ. V was cut by 4 bases and J by 3 bases, with 16 bases left in between. The CDR3 loop spans 16 amino acids. CDR3 residues: CASSGGHRVPNEKLFF. CDR3 bases: TGCGCCAGCAGCGGTGGACACAGGGTACCTAATGAAAAACTGTTTTTT.

In this sample, this clone turned up a few times. CDR3 sequence: CASRQGSEAFF. Here the CDR3 DNA reads TGTGCCAGCAGACAGGGGTCTGAAGCTTTCTTT. The chain recombines TRBV2 with TRBJ1-1; 7 bases map to TRBD1. The CDR3 runs 11 residues. Per germline, CDR1 SNHLY and CDR2 FYNNEI. The trim removed 6 bases at V and 6 bases at J, leaving 1 base unmatched.

The rearrangement uses TRBV6-5 and TRBJ1-5; TRBD1 matches at 8 bases. J was trimmed by 6 bases and V by 6 bases; bases with no gene match: 4. This CDR3 has 13 amino acids. Germline V gene data show CDR1 as MNHEY and CDR2 as SVGAGI. The CDR3 coding sequence is TGTGCCAGCAGGACAGGGGAGGGTCAGCCCCAGCATTTT. It encodes CASRTGEGQPQHF.

This clone has just a few counts. The genes are TRBV13 and TRBJ2-5, with D tentatively TRBD1 (5 bases). V lost 2 bases, J lost 5 bases, and 12 bases lay in between. Germline-derived CDR1 and CDR2 are PRHDT and FYEKMQ (reference sequence). The CDR3 extends over 14 amino acids. CDR3 sequence: CASSLSGRRETQYF. The CDR3, as DNA: TGTGCCAGCAGCTTATCAGGGCGGCGGGAGACCCAGTACTTC.

The rearrangement uses TRBV30 and TRBJ2-5, with D tentatively TRBD2 (5 bases). Germline CDR1 is GTSNPN and CDR2 is SVGIG (reference sequence). This CDR3 spans 14 amino acids. Trimming stripped 3 bases from V and 5 bases from J, with 16 bases between. Here the CDR3 DNA reads TGTGCCTGGAGCCAAATACGGGATCGGGAGACCCAGTACTTC. It specifies CAWSQIRDRETQYF.

This chain links TRBV6-6 with TRBJ1-5, with D possibly TRBD1 on 6 matching bases. V lost 7 bases and J 1 base, leaving 14 bases between the germline ends. Germline CDR1 reads MNHNY; CDR2 reads SVGAGI (reference sequence). This CDR3 is 15 amino acids long. CDR3 amino acids: CASTIQGGSNQPQHF. The CDR3 nucleotides read TGTGCCAGCACCATACAGGGTGGGAGCAATCAGCCCCAGCATTTT.

This rearrangement joins TRBV5-6 to TRBJ2-1; possibly TRBD1 for D (6 bases). CDR1 is SGHDT and CDR2 is YYEEEE in the germline V gene. V dropped 7 bases and J dropped 9 bases, with 20 bases sitting between them. The CDR3 runs 14 residues. CDR3 sequence (DNA): TGTGCCAGCTACAGAGGCAGGGGCAGAAGTGAGCAGTTCTTC. This gives the protein CASYRGRGRSEQFF.

Only a few counts were recorded for this clone. This rearrangement joins TRBV7-3 to TRBJ1-2, with D possibly matching TRBD1 (6 bases). The CDR3 is 14 amino acids. Trimming stripped 0 bases from V and 3 bases from J, with 8 bases between. Germline CDR1 SGHTA, CDR2 FQGTGA. The CDR3 DNA follows: TGTGCCAGCAGCTTAACAGGGGGGGACTATGGCTACACCTTC. This encodes CASSLTGGDYGYTF.